Presented here are 21 T cell receptor beta chains from one specimen sequenced in a study of tumor-infiltrating lymphocytes in localized non-small cell lung cancer. Generated by immunoSEQ multiplex PCR, the TCRdb table keeps only in-frame clones and is missing some. The repertoire holds 21,000 or so clones, with about two thirds as singletons. Sequenced sample: lung tumor tissue. The source of these receptors is a human donor with non-small cell lung cancer.

The genes are TRBV10-3 and TRBJ2-7, with TRBD1 as a possible D gene (6 bases). From germline, CDR1 is ENHRY and CDR2 SYGVKD. This CDR3 region has 13 residues. Trimming shortened V by 11 bases and J by 5 bases, and 19 bases separated the two germline ends. CDR3 in DNA: TGTGCCGTACAGGGCTTGGGGACCCACGAGCAGTACTTC. Residues: CAVQGLGTHEQYF.

This clone was counted between two and nine times. This sequence joins TRBV7-9 and TRBJ2-1; 13 bases agree with TRBD2. Losses at the gene ends were 6 bases for V and 7 bases for J; bases not matched to a gene: 6. Germline-derived CDR1 and CDR2 are SEHNR and FQNEAQ (reference sequence). The length of the CDR3 is 15 residues. The CDR3 sequence: CASSTTSGGLNEQFF. CDR3 coding DNA: TGTGCCAGCAGTACGACTAGCGGGGGGTTGAATGAGCAGTTCTTC. Together with reference TRBV7-9 and TRBJ2-1, the CDR3 gives the full variable domain: DTGVSQNPRHKITKRGQNVTFRCDPISEHNRLYWYRQTLGQGPEFLTYFQNEAQLEKSRLLSDRFSAERPKGSFSTLEIQRTEQGDSAMYLCASSTTSGGLNEQFFGPGTRLTVL.

The chain uses TRBV11-3 and TRBJ1-4; D is ambiguous. The CDR3 is made up of 18 amino acids. Trimming shortened V by 1 base and J by 0 bases, and 15 bases separated the two germline ends. The germline CDR1 and CDR2 sequences are SGHNT and YENEEA. The CDR3 bases are TGTGCCAGCAGCTTAGGTGGAGCGGACCCTGCAACTAATGAAAAACTGTTTTTT. Translating gives CASSLGGADPATNEKLFF.

The chain is built from TRBV6-6 and TRBJ1-2, with D unresolved. The CDR3 consists of 15 residues. V gave up 2 bases and J gave up 5 bases, with 15 bases separating them. Germline loops: CDR1 MNHNY, CDR2 SVGAGI (reference sequence). The DNA for the CDR3 is TGTGCCAGCAGTTACCCGCAGGTCCGGGCTTATGGCTACACCTTC. Translation gives CASSYPQVRAYGYTF.

This clone was seen only once. The gene calls are TRBV7-6 and TRBJ2-1, with TRBD2 as a possible D gene (5 bases). Per germline, CDR1 SGHVS and CDR2 FNYEAQ. The CDR3 is made up of 14 amino acids. V lost 4 bases to trimming and J lost 7 bases, with 14 bases between them. DNA for the CDR3: TGTGCCAGCAGCTCCCCTGGAGGCTTGAATGAGCAGTTCTTC. Translated, it gives CASSSPGGLNEQFF.

The V call is TRBV9, the J call TRBJ1-3; no clear D gene. V was trimmed by 4 bases and J by 0 bases, leaving 14 bases between them. The CDR3 has 16 residues. From germline, CDR1 is SGDLS and CDR2 YYNGEE. CDR3 DNA sequence: TGTGCCAGCAGCCCGCGATGGATCGGCTCTGGAAACACCATATATTTT. Its protein is CASSPRWIGSGNTIYF.

The chain joins TRBV27 to TRBJ1-5; possible D gene TRBD1, 5 bases. Germline CDR1 MNHEY, CDR2 SMNVEV (reference sequence). CDR3 size: 18 residues. V lost 7 bases, J lost 3 bases, and 25 bases lay in between. The CDR3 nucleotides read TGTGCCAGCACCCATCCTGCCCCCAGGGACGGACACAATCAGCCCCAGCATTTT. This encodes CASTHPAPRDGHNQPQHF.

The gene calls are TRBV7-8 and TRBJ2-7, with 9 bases matching TRBD1. Germline-derived CDR1 and CDR2 are SGHVS and FQNEAQ. CDR3 length equals 14 residues. After removal of 5 bases from V and 6 bases from J, the junction contained 8 bases not matched to a gene. In DNA, the CDR3 is TGTGCCAGCAGCCAAATGGGACAGGGCACCGAGCAGTACTTC. It codes for CASSQMGQGTEQYF.

The DNA for the CDR3 is TGTGCCAGCAGCCAAGATAAGGGACAATCCCCCAGGTATGAGCAGTTCTTC. It codes for CASSQDKGQSPRYEQFF. The chain has TRBV14 and TRBJ2-1, with D possibly matching TRBD1 (6 bases). CDR3 length equals 17 residues. Germline V gives CDR1 SGHDN, CDR2 FVKESK. Trimming stripped 0 bases from V and 8 bases from J, with 20 bases between.

The chain joins TRBV5-1 to TRBJ1-2, with D possibly TRBD1 on 5 matching bases. This CDR3 has 15 amino acids. The germline V and J ends were trimmed by 0 bases and 7 bases, with 16 bases remaining between them. CDR1 SGHRS and CDR2 YFSETQ come from the germline V gene. CDR3 in DNA: TGCGCCAGCAGCTTGGTATTAGGGGATGGTGGTGGCTACACCTTC. Translation gives CASSLVLGDGGGYTF.

The gene calls are TRBV7-2 and TRBJ1-2; maybe TRBD1 (6 bases). V gave up 0 bases and J gave up 4 bases, with 12 bases separating them. The CDR3 is 15 residues long. Per the germline V gene, CDR1 is SGHTA and CDR2 is FQGNSA. For the CDR3, the DNA is TGTGCCAGCAGCTTAGCATTGGGGGCGGCCTATGGCTACACCTTC. Residues: CASSLALGAAYGYTF.

The chain combines TRBV6-5 with TRBJ1-1; TRBD1 matches at 8 bases. Germline V gene lookup returns CDR1 MNHEY and CDR2 SVGAGI. The CDR3 runs to 14 residues. Trimming cost V 6 bases and J 1 base; bases outside gene matches: 4. The CDR3 nucleotides read TGTGCCAGCAGACGGACAGGGACGAACACTGAAGCTTTCTTT. Translation: CASRRTGTNTEAFF.

This chain links TRBV6-5 with TRBJ2-7; weak D call: TRBD1 (5 bases). Germline CDR1 is MNHEY and CDR2 is SVGAGI. The ends were cut back, 5 bases at V and 7 bases at J, with 9 bases in the middle. CDR3 length: 11 residues. The CDR3 reads CASSRGHEQYF. The CDR3 nucleotides are TGTGCCAGCAGTAGGGGCCATGAGCAGTACTTC.

V and J are TRBV14 and TRBJ1-1; 8 nucleotides match TRBD1. The germline gives CDR1 SGHDN, CDR2 FVKESK. The trim removed 2 bases at V and 0 bases at J, leaving 11 bases unmatched. This CDR3 region has 18 residues. The CDR3 is CASSQYRGSQQLNTEAFF. The CDR3 region has the DNA TGTGCCAGCAGCCAATACAGGGGGTCTCAACAATTGAACACTGAAGCTTTCTTT.

The V gene is TRBV5-1, the J gene TRBJ2-5; D is ambiguous. V lost 1 base and J 9 bases, leaving 16 bases between the germline ends. The CDR3 contains 14 residues. CDR1 is SGHRS and CDR2 is YFSETQ in the germline V gene. For the CDR3, the DNA is TGCGCCAGCAGCTTGTTGAGTTTAGGGCGCGCCCAGTACTTC. This translates into CASSLLSLGRAQYF.

Comment on this clone: In the same sample, other DNA sequences code for this CDR3. The gene calls are TRBV9 and TRBJ2-6; unclear D gene. The CDR3 has 14 amino acids. The germline CDR1 and CDR2 sequences are SGDLS and YYNGEE. V was shortened by 0 bases and J by 1 base, with 2 bases between the two germline ends. The CDR3 is CASSVGSGANVLTF. The CDR3 DNA is TGTGCCAGCAGCGTAGGGTCTGGGGCCAACGTCCTGACTTTC.

The V and J genes are TRBV19 and TRBJ2-7; TRBD1 matches at 10 bases. The CDR3 runs to 16 residues. V was pared by 4 bases and J by 2 bases, with 8 bases of the junction left unmatched. In germline, CDR1 is LNHDA, CDR2 SQIVND (reference sequence). The CDR3 loop is CASSTAGTGEAYEQYF. The CDR3 bases are TGTGCCAGTAGTACCGCCGGGACAGGGGAGGCCTACGAGCAGTACTTC.

V and J are TRBV18 and TRBJ2-3; 10 bases match TRBD1. CDR1 and CDR2 from the germline V gene are KGHSH and LQKENI. The CDR3 covers 15 residues. The V segment lost 3 bases and the J segment 6 bases; nucleotides outside the gene matches: 6. The chain's CDR3 is CASSPPGQGRDTQYF. The CDR3 coding sequence is TGTGCCAGCTCACCGCCGGGACAGGGGCGGGATACGCAGTATTTT.

This clone showed up just a few times. The V call is TRBV14, the J call TRBJ2-2; TRBD1 agrees at 7 bases. The junction had 11 bases not matched to a gene; V was cut back by 6 bases and J by 4 bases. Germline V CDR1 and CDR2: SGHDN, FVKESK. The CDR3 sequence is 16 residues long. CDR3 nucleotides: TGTGCCAGCAGTCCTTTGGGACAGATATTCACCGGGGAGCTGTTTTTT. Translating gives CASSPLGQIFTGELFF.

The chain carries TRBV19 and TRBJ2-7, with D possibly matching TRBD2 (5 bases). Germline CDR1 and CDR2: LNHDA and SQIVND (reference sequence). This CDR3 comprises 16 residues. Trimming left V 6 bases short and J 2 bases short, with 20 bases between. CDR3 nucleotide sequence: TGTGCCAGTAGCGATTCGGGGTTGAGGCAGACCTACGAGCAGTACTTC. It encodes CASSDSGLRQTYEQYF.

This clone showed up just once. This sequence joins TRBV5-4 and TRBJ2-3; D unclear. CDR3 length: 11 amino acids. Looked up from germline, CDR1 is SGHNT and CDR2 is YYREEE (reference sequence). Trimming took off 1 base at V and 8 bases at J, with 5 bases between the two ends. CDR3 protein: CASSLTSTQYF. The CDR3 coding sequence is TGTGCCAGCAGCTTGACGAGTACGCAGTATTTT.